The 4 T cell receptor beta chains reported below all come from one sample, sequenced in a study of T cells in Graves' hyperthyroidism and ophthalmopathy. RNA transcripts were the template for amplifying TCR beta CDR3 regions. TCR CDR3 regions were first amplified by RT-PCR with HTBI primers. Via MiXCR, TCRdb re-called the multiplex PCR reads, giving one row per CDR3 protein. The sample holds about 720,000 distinct CDR3 sequences; 18% are singletons and the top ten take over 15%. Sequences were obtained from blood. The receptors originated from a woman between 45 and 65 years old with Graves' hyperthyroidism that later progressed to Graves' ophthalmopathy.

Many counts were recorded for this clonotype. V gene TRBV20-1 combines with J gene TRBJ1-1; D gene unclear. The CDR3 extends over 14 amino acids. V lost 7 bases, J lost 1 base, and 16 bases lay in between. Germline V lookup: CDR1 DFQATT, CDR2 SNEGSKA (reference sequence). CDR3 sequence: CSGPSRGGNTEAFF. The DNA of the CDR3 is TGCAGTGGCCCCTCCCGCGGCGGGAACACTGAAGCTTTCTTT.

This clonotype was seen ten or more times. The J gene is TRBJ2-5, the V gene TRBV3-1; D unclear. V was clipped by 1 base and J by 4 bases, with 10 bases between them. Germline CDR1 is LGHDT and CDR2 is YNNKEL (reference sequence). The CDR3 is 14 residues long. The CDR3 loop reads CASSQAGAGETQYF. CDR3 sequence (DNA): TGTGCCAGCAGCCAAGCCGGTGCAGGAGAGACCCAGTACTTC.

There are a few counts of this clonotype. This sequence joins TRBV6-1 and TRBJ2-3; 9 nucleotides line up with TRBD2. Trimming removed 5 bases from V and 4 bases from J; junction bases left unmatched: 10. The germline CDR1 and CDR2 sequences are MNHNS and SASEGT. This CDR3 region has 16 residues. The CDR3 spells CASSPTASGVSDTQYF. The CDR3 DNA reads TGTGCCAGCAGTCCCACGGCTAGCGGGGTCTCAGATACGCAGTATTTT.

This clonotype was seen more than once but under ten times. The CDR3 loop reads CAIRGATDTQYF. Written as DNA, the CDR3 is TGTGCCATCAGGGGGGCCACAGATACGCAGTATTTT. The chain employs TRBV10-3 and TRBJ2-3, with a tentative D call TRBD1 (6 bases). CDR1 is ENHRY, CDR2 SYGVKD, per germline. This CDR3 has 12 amino acids. The ends were cut back, 6 bases at V and 2 bases at J, with 6 bases in the middle.